Sequencing of this T cell receptor (beta chain) was carried out in a study of T cell changes during pregnancy in multiple sclerosis. Assay used: immunoSEQ multiplex PCR; TCRdb lists only in-frame clones, some missing. The repertoire holds 70,000 to 95,000 clones, with just under 95% as singletons. The CDR3 runs to 17 residues. The V and J ends lost 0 bases and 0 bases respectively, with 15 bases between them. The V gene's germline CDR1 is SGHNT and CDR2 YYREEE (reference sequence). V gene TRBV5-4 combines with J gene TRBJ1-2; D might be TRBD1 (5 bases). This TCR was sampled from a female donor in good health, enrolled as a control in a pregnancy study. The sequencing here drew on peripheral blood, taken in the second trimester of pregnancy. CDR3 sequence reads: CASSLAGGARANYGYTF. CDR3 nucleotides: TGTGCCAGCAGCTTGGCCGGTGGGGCCCGAGCTAACTATGGCTACACCTTC.